The 9 T cell receptor beta chains given below trace back to one sample, sequenced in a study of T cell repertoires in cytomegalovirus infection. No cognate antigen is known for these TCRs. TCRdb redid the calling of the reads with MiXCR, one entry per CDR3 protein. The table shows a few hundred thousand distinct CDR3 sequences, with about 44% occurring only once. The sequences come from cultured PBMCs, collected from culture after CMV antigen stimulation. The origin of the receptors is a human donor in good health (CMV status not recorded). Some clones in this sample may be carry-over from other donors' samples.

This rearrangement joins TRBV10-3 to TRBJ2-7, with D tentatively TRBD1 or TRBD2 (5 bases each). Trimming cost V 7 bases and J 0 bases, with 13 bases left between them. Germline loops: CDR1 ENHRY, CDR2 SYGVKD. The CDR3 is made up of 14 amino acids. CDR3 in amino acids: CAITRGANSYEQYF. The CDR3 DNA reads as TGTGCCATCACCCGAGGGGCGAACTCCTACGAGCAGTACTTC.

The chain couples TRBV20-1 to TRBJ1-4; no definite D call. This CDR3 comprises 13 residues. Trimming took off 5 bases at V and 8 bases at J, with 15 bases between the two ends. In germline, CDR1 is DFQATT, CDR2 SNEGSKA (reference sequence). This CDR3 is CSALEAGGEKLFF. The CDR3 DNA reads as TGCAGTGCTTTAGAGGCGGGTGGGGAAAAACTGTTTTTT.

The table lists this clonotype with a few counts. The chain uses TRBV27 and TRBJ2-2; D call uncertain. The V end was cut by 3 bases, the J end by 2 bases, with 16 bases between. The germline V gene encodes CDR1 MNHEY and CDR2 SMNVEV (reference sequence). The CDR3 spans 17 residues. The CDR3 protein is CASSFLSAAGNTGELFF. Written as DNA, the CDR3 is TGTGCCAGCAGTTTCCTGTCGGCGGCAGGAAACACCGGGGAGCTGTTTTTT.

V and J are TRBV18 and TRBJ2-6, with 9 bases aligning to TRBD1. V lost 1 base and J lost 13; bases outside the gene matches: 2. There are 13 residues in the CDR3. CDR1 and CDR2 (germline): KGHSH, LQKENI. Here the CDR3 DNA reads TGTGCCAGCTCACCACGGGACAGGGCTGTCCTGACTTTC. It yields the protein CASSPRDRAVLTF.

In its sample, this clonotype was seen a few times. The chain recombines TRBV6-5 with TRBJ1-4; 7 bases fit TRBD1. This CDR3 contains 14 residues. V trimming: 4 bases; J trimming: 6 bases; junction bases outside the gene matches: 5. Germline V gives CDR1 MNHEY, CDR2 SVGAGI. This chain's CDR3 is CASSSGGTDEKLFF. The CDR3 bases are TGTGCCAGCAGTTCCGGGGGGACAGATGAAAAACTGTTTTTT.

The chain is built from TRBV2 and TRBJ1-5, with D unresolved. The CDR3 is 15 amino acids. The germline V gene encodes CDR1 SNHLY and CDR2 FYNNEI. V was cut by 2 bases and J by 2 bases, with 10 bases left in between. The CDR3 DNA reads TGTGCCAGCAGTGAATCCCGGGCTGGCAATCAGCCCCAGCATTTT. It is translated as CASSESRAGNQPQHF.

This clonotype was counted ten times or more. V usage is TRBV7-2 and J usage is TRBJ2-3; D remains ambiguous. Trimming removed 5 bases from V and 4 bases from J, with 13 bases in between. CDR1 SGHTA and CDR2 FQGNSA come from the germline V gene. The CDR3 consists of 14 residues. CDR3 region: CASSADRTSDTQYF. The CDR3 DNA reads as TGTGCCAGCAGCGCGGATAGGACGTCAGATACGCAGTATTTT. Variable domain in full (rest from reference TRBV7-2 and TRBJ2-3): GAGVSQSPSNKVTEKGKDVELRCDPISGHTALYWYRQSLGQGLEFLIYFQGNSAPDKSGLPSDRFSAERTGGSVSTLTIQRTQQEDSAVYLCASSADRTSDTQYFGPGTRLTVL.

This clonotype occurred many times. This chain links TRBV7-2 with TRBJ1-2, with D unclear. This CDR3 contains 13 residues. Trimming removed 5 bases from V and 5 bases from J, with 12 bases in between. Germline lookup yields CDR1 SGHTA and CDR2 FQGNSA. The CDR3 DNA reads TGTGCCAGCAGCCCGCGACCGCCTTATGGCTACACCTTC. Translating it yields CASSPRPPYGYTF.

In this sample, this clonotype turned up a few times. The CDR3 region is CSARDSGEGTGDEQFF. The CDR3 DNA is TGCAGTGCTAGAGATTCAGGCGAGGGAACTGGCGATGAGCAGTTCTTC. The chain carries TRBV20-1 and TRBJ2-1; maybe TRBD2 (5 bases). From germline, CDR1 is DFQATT and CDR2 SNEGSKA (reference sequence). The CDR3 loop spans 16 amino acids. V was shortened by 0 bases and J by 8 bases, with 20 bases between the two germline ends.